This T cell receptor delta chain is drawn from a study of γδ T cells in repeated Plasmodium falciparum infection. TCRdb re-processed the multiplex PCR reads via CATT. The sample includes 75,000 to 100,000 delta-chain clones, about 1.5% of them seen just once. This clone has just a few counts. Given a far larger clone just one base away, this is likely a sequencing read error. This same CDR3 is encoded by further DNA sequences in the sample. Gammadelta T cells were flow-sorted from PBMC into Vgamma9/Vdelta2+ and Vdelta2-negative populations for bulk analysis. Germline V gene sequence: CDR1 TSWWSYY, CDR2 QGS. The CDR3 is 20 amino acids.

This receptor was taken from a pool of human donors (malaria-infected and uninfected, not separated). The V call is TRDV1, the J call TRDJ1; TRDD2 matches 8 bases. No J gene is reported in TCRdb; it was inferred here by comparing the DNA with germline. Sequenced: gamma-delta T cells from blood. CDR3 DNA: TGCGCTCTTGGGGAAAACTTCCTACAAGGATCCTGGAGGGGGACATATAAACTCATCTTT. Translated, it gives CALGENFLQGSWRGTYKLIF.